This T cell receptor beta chain was identified in a study of cytomegalovirus exposure and HLA in healthy donors (dated by TCRdb to 2015 to 2018). For the wider study: In an earlier analysis of several hundred of the donors, under 300 Gb of sequence data and approximately 120 million unique TCR beta sequences from 180 million or so T cells were reported. Roughly 300 gigabases of sequencing data and around 85 million unique TCR sequences made up an early release that covered approximately 620 HLA-typed donors. Of the 350 to 450 genotyped donors, about 80% fell in the genetic ancestry cluster associated with self-reported Caucasian donors. The study aimed to test whether signatures of past pathogen exposure could be identified by cataloging public T cell receptors. The T cell repertoires of some 670 subjects were profiled by immunosequencing and related to cytomegalovirus serostatus. Besides the first cohort of roughly 700 subjects, a separate validation cohort made up of 95 to 150 different subjects was used. To predict cytomegalovirus infection status, the study combined high-throughput TCR immunosequencing, statistical association of individual TCRs with disease status, and machine learning. To study patterns of TCR occurrence, a later analysis re-analyzed previously published TCR beta repertoires from 550 to 800 donors and added high-resolution HLA genotyping. In the later analysis, no new phenotypic data were used to find candidate immune exposures; instead, reliance was placed on TCR beta sequences and their occurrence across donors. In an earlier analysis of around 540 of the donors, high-throughput TCR beta sequencing was used to judge whether each TCR beta V gene segment behaved as functional or pseudogenic. Donor age, sex, ethnicity and CMV serostatus were compiled together with the repertoire data. A later genetic analysis took genome-wide SNP genotypes for about 55% of the 666 donors and used that subset as a discovery cohort. Every discovery cohort repertoire had been produced on one sequencing platform. Both class I and class II loci were covered by HLA typing, at four-digit resolution. Typing coverage varied by locus: about 620-630 donors for A, B, C, DRB1 and DQB1; more than 500 for DQA1; 600 to 610 for DPA1; around 490 for DPB1. A handful of DR-DQ haplotypes were handled as single units for association and clustering because linkage in the cohort was strong. Among several hundred genotyped donors of the cohort, an average of around 250,000 unique TCR beta nucleotide sequences was sequenced per donor, of which about 20% were non-productive.

The cohort comprised approximately 700 healthy bone marrow donors. At the time of sampling, every cohort member was nominally healthy, though immune exposures that went unrecorded were likely present. The donor was CMV seronegative and belonged to the group of 352 seronegative cohort members. Every donor gave a peripheral blood sample, and the peripheral blood mononuclear cells from that sample were used for TCR beta sequencing. The Qiagen DNeasy Blood Extraction Kit was used to extract genomic DNA from the blood cell samples. The cysteine opens and the phenylalanine closes a CDR3 of 14 amino acids. Only CDR3 DNA is held: 42 bases, read in frame from base 1. From the germline V gene, CDR1 is SNHLY and CDR2 is FYNNEI. V is reduced by 4 bases and J by 4 bases, leaving a spacing of 12 bases between them. Broad study findings and their caveats: In this cohort, only TCR beta chains were sequenced, and detectable features were limited by the absence of alpha or paired-chain data. The only immune exposure information available for the cohort was CMV serostatus. HLA typing was unavailable for some donors at each locus, so association tests used only the typed subset. In both the original and validation cohorts, the classifier was reported to diagnose cytomegalovirus status with high specificity and sensitivity. In vitro tests confirmed that a few of the cytomegalovirus-associated TCR beta chains recognize cytomegalovirus antigens. A later analysis found that most CMV-associated TCR beta chains appeared HLA-restricted, with HLA associations seemingly driven largely by CMV exposure. A later analysis found that TCR association rates varied across HLA loci, with DRB1 alleles showing the most associated TCRs and HLA-C alleles the fewest. Strong co-occurrence of HLA alleles, especially DR and DQ, made assigning TCR associations to individual alleles difficult. An association between a missense DCLRE1C variant and V-gene and J-gene trimming of TCR beta chains was found in a later genetic analysis and replicated in an independent cohort. Sequencing depth was assumed to be roughly uniform across donors in the presence/absence analyses, though that assumption may not hold. A later analysis found that HLA-associated TCR beta chains were more clonally expanded and had lower generation probabilities than equally common non-associated chains. Because counts were too low, about 15 rarely observed V segments, including chromosome 9 orphons, were left out of the earlier analysis of some 600 of the donors. The authors suggested that the approach could potentially be extended to other disease states and immunological phenotypes. A further reported finding was that TCR beta sequences accurately predicted the HLA-A and HLA-B alleles for most subjects in the first cohort. Because the 87-base-pair reads could not distinguish some IMGT-functional V segments, including TRBV6-2 and TRBV6-3, those segments were excluded. A group of highly shared sequence variants was considered likely to be a technical artifact of the sequencing pipeline. A later analysis reported that several top co-occurrence clusters appeared linked to parvovirus B19, influenza, CMV and Epstein-Barr virus. A later genetic analysis reported fewer N-insertions in productive TCRs among donors in an Asian-associated ancestry cluster than the roughly 700-donor mean. Most TCR sequences were observed very rarely across donors, whereas some public TCRs were present in many individuals. Linkage disequilibrium might explain the correlated functional status among segregating V segments, but an unknown experimental factor could not be ruled out. Specific HLA alleles were associated with some 15,000 TCR beta sequences at a false discovery rate of 0.05 in a later analysis. In an earlier analysis of some 500 of the donors, most TCR beta V segments were observed in productive rearrangements about 87% or about 30% of the time, broadly matching IMGT annotations. A total of about 150 TCR beta chains were listed by the study as associated with cytomegalovirus.

Concerning this clone: This receptor's antigen is unknown. Base qualities are not recorded, but no much larger clone differs from it by a single base.

The protocol used for the library was the immunoSEQ multiplex PCR assay. For the multiplex PCR, a mixture combining 60 forward primers for TCR Vbeta segments and 13 reverse primers for TCR Jbeta segments was used. Amplification of the CDR3 region of rearranged TCR beta genes was performed with a multiplex PCR assay on genomic DNA. Amplified TCR beta libraries were sequenced as 87-base-pair reads on the Illumina HiSeq System. As for the authors' bioinformatics: A later analysis counted tens of millions of unique TCR beta chains across the 550 to 750 repertoires, and 9 million to 14 million of these chains were shared by at least two donors. Raw reads were error-corrected and collapsed into unique sequences by a nearest-neighbor algorithm in which closely related sequences were merged to remove PCR and sequencing errors. V, D and J gene segments were assigned by aligning CDR3 sequences to IMGT reference sequences. For a sequence to be retained, a match of at least six nucleotides to both a V gene segment and a J gene segment was required. Rearrangements were classified as productive when the CDR3 lacked stop codons and remained in frame with V and J, and all other rearrangements were classified as non-productive. Following IMGT convention, CDR3 was defined as the stretch from the second conserved V-encoded cysteine up to the conserved J-encoded phenylalanine. The earlier analysis of roughly 590 of the donors excluded sequences that lacked an unambiguous match to a single V gene segment. An earlier analysis of almost 600 of the donors classified V segments as functional when productive rearrangements were above 56.7% and as segregating when the standard deviation between donors was above 5%. A statistical classification framework was built to diagnose cytomegalovirus status from the catalog of TCR beta chain sequences. In a later analysis, V and J genes were assigned by comparing TCR nucleotide sequences against IMGT/GENE-DB human TR gene sequences. In a later analysis, CDR3 sequences and most-parsimonious VDJ recombination scenarios were assigned using the TCRdist pipeline. A later analysis defined each TCR beta chain by its CDR3 amino acid sequence plus V-gene family, and excluded reads lacking a unique V-gene family. A later analysis removed nearly 600 highly shared, low-generation-probability nucleotide sequences to deal with suspected cross-contamination and a sequencing artifact. In a later analysis, a clonal expansion index for each public chain was calculated from normalized within-repertoire ranks of inferred template counts. Generation probabilities in a later analysis came from a VDJ recombination model fitted to out-of-frame rearrangements, and those results were checked against IGoR. A later analysis scored TCR-TCR, TCR-HLA and TCR-CMV co-occurrence with hypergeometric tests, applying a repertoire-size bias correction to TCR pairs. In a later analysis, false discovery rates were estimated by permuting HLA or CMV assignments 20 times. In a later analysis, co-occurring TCRs were grouped using DBSCAN, and TCRdist sequence similarity was added for clustering within HLA-allele-positive subsets. Co-occurrence clustering excluded repertoires with fewer than 30,000 or more than 120,000 public chains, plus five with anomalous nucleotide sharing. Imported from immuneACCESS, the table was reduced by TCRdb to in-frame sequences with V and J called. These copies leave out some clones; in studies compared against another copy, an unresolved V gene accounts for under half, and the cause of the remainder is not known. V and J calls and clone size are those listed in that table; D and trimming were worked out from the DNA. Present in this sample are 150,000 to 200,000 clones, 75% of which were seen just once. The biggest ten clones account for over 4% of the sample.

Sample: PBMCs. The chain is made from TRBV2 and TRBJ2-3; possibly the D gene is TRBD1, per 5 matching bases. The clonotype was recovered from a male donor in good health and CMV-seronegative. The DNA sequence is TGTGCCAGCAGTGTCGGTGGGGCTCCAGATACGCAGTATTTT. Translated, this gives CASSVGGAPDTQYF.